Listed below are T cell receptor beta chains from one sample, sequenced in a study of cytomegalovirus exposure and HLA in healthy donors. Generated by immunoSEQ multiplex PCR, the TCRdb table keeps only in-frame clones and is missing some. The table lists some 150,000 clones, roughly 84% of them singletons. The source material was PBMCs. The receptors here all came from a male donor in good health and CMV-seronegative. Both conserved end residues are part of each CDR3. The D gene is left open where the match is weak. The listing skips clone size in some rows; elsewhere it reads once, few, many or a size class.

size: -; D: -; J: TRBJ2-3; V: TRBV6-5; CDR3: CASKAGLVADTQYF; DNA: TGTGCCAGCAAAGCGGGTTTGGTGGCAGATACGCAGTATTTT
size: -; D: -; J: TRBJ2-3; V: TRBV6-5; CDR3: CASSWGPTDTQYF; DNA: TGTGCCAGCAGTTGGGGCCCAACAGATACGCAGTATTTT
size: once; D: TRBD2; J: TRBJ2-4; V: TRBV7-9; CDR3: CASSSLKLAGVRNIQYF; DNA: TGTGCCAGCAGCTCATTGAAACTAGCGGGAGTTAGAAACATTCAGTACTTC
size: -; D: -; J: TRBJ1-2; V: TRBV9; CDR3: CASSPQRASYGYTF; DNA: TGTGCCAGCAGCCCTCAGAGGGCCAGCTATGGCTACACCTTC
size: once; D: -; J: TRBJ1-6; V: TRBV30; CDR3: CAWSVGRAGNSPLHF; DNA: TGTGCCTGGAGTGTGGGCAGGGCGGGGAATTCACCCCTCCACTTT
size: -; D: -; J: TRBJ1-3; V: TRBV19; CDR3: CASSITLGGAGNTIYF; DNA: TGTGCCAGTAGTATAACCCTCGGGGGAGCTGGAAACACCATATATTTT
size: -; D: TRBD2; J: TRBJ2-7; V: TRBV27; CDR3: CASSSQSSGSSYEQYF; DNA: TGTGCCAGCAGTTCACAGTCTAGCGGGAGCTCCTACGAGCAGTACTTC
size: -; D: -; J: TRBJ2-1; V: TRBV2; CDR3: CASRQEYNEQFF; DNA: TGTGCCAGCAGACAGGAATACAATGAGCAGTTCTTC
size: -; D: -; J: TRBJ2-3; V: TRBV7-2; CDR3: CASSYGSGIDTQYF; DNA: TGTGCCAGCAGCTACGGCTCGGGGATAGATACGCAGTATTTT
size: -; D: -; J: TRBJ1-2; V: TRBV5-1; CDR3: CASSLAVDTGGYTF; DNA: TGCGCCAGCAGCTTGGCCGTAGATACTGGTGGCTACACCTTC
size: -; D: -; J: TRBJ1-2; V: TRBV5-4; CDR3: CASSLVGGETNYGYTF; DNA: TGTGCCAGCAGCTTGGTAGGAGGGGAGACGAACTATGGCTACACCTTC
size: -; D: -; J: TRBJ1-4; V: TRBV5-1; CDR3: CASSFQLREKLFF; DNA: TGCGCCAGCAGCTTCCAATTGCGAGAAAAACTGTTTTTT
size: -; D: TRBD1; J: TRBJ2-3; V: TRBV5-1; CDR3: CASSKPPGQSTDTQYF; DNA: TGCGCCAGCAGCAAACCACCGGGACAGAGCACAGATACGCAGTATTTT
size: -; D: -; J: TRBJ2-3; V: TRBV9; CDR3: CASSVGGVNGDTQYF; DNA: TGTGCCAGCAGCGTAGGCGGGGTCAATGGTGATACGCAGTATTTT
size: -; D: TRBD1; J: TRBJ1-4; V: TRBV7-2; CDR3: CASSSGNTGGHNEKLFF; DNA: TGTGCCAGCAGCTCAGGGAATACAGGGGGTCATAATGAAAAACTGTTTTTT
size: -; D: TRBD2; J: TRBJ2-1; V: TRBV7-9; CDR3: CASSLVRETNEQFF; DNA: TGTGCCAGCAGCTTAGTGCGGGAGACGAATGAGCAGTTCTTC
size: -; D: TRBD1; J: TRBJ1-5; V: TRBV19; CDR3: CASSIGDRGGQPQHF; DNA: TGTGCCAGTAGTATAGGGGACAGGGGTGGACAGCCCCAGCATTTT